A single sample is the source of the 13 T cell receptor beta chains below, sequenced in a study of T cell responses to AZD1222 COVID-19 vaccine (dated by TCRdb to the early 2020s). The receptor library was made with the immunoSEQ multiplex PCR assay. In TCRdb, the immuneACCESS table is reduced to in-frame sequences with V and J assigned. These tables do not hold every clone; where another copy was compared, an unresolved V gene accounts for under half, and the others remain unexplained. The sample table holds approximately 200,000 clones, of which about 86% were seen once. The ten largest clones represent about 8% of the sample. The time point label here, explained by the study, means: baseline before first vaccination. Sequencing used peripheral blood, obtained on day 0 of AZD1222 vaccination. These receptors were taken from an adult in good health.

This chain connects TRBV6-1 to TRBJ1-2; 8 bases match TRBD1. The CDR3 contains 15 residues. In germline, CDR1 is MNHNS, CDR2 SASEGT. The J segment lost 4 bases and the V segment lost 1 base, leaving 5 bases of the junction unmatched. The CDR3 bases are TGTGCCAGCAGTGAAGAGGCAGGGGGCAGCTATGGCTACACCTTC. Amino acid sequence: CASSEEAGGSYGYTF.

This clone was recorded a few times. The V call is TRBV30, the J call TRBJ1-1; D unresolved. Germline V CDR1 and CDR2: GTSNPN, SVGIG (reference sequence). The CDR3 sequence is 12 residues long. V was cut by 2 bases and J by 5 bases, with 9 bases left in between. CDR3 in amino acids: CAWSPGVTEAFF. Written as DNA, the CDR3 is TGTGCCTGGAGTCCTGGGGTTACTGAAGCTTTCTTT.

The chain uses TRBV4-1 and TRBJ1-2; the D is unclear. The V gene lost 4 bases and the J gene lost 3 bases, with 9 bases spanning the gap. Germline V CDR1 and CDR2: MGHRA, YSYEKL. CDR3 length: 13 residues. The CDR3 bases are TGCGCCAGCAGCCGCGGGTTAGACTATGGCTACACCTTC. Translating gives CASSRGLDYGYTF.

This chain links TRBV19 with TRBJ2-7; 10 bases align to TRBD2. This CDR3 has 15 residues. CDR1 and CDR2 from the germline V gene are LNHDA and SQIVND (reference sequence). The trim removed 5 bases at V and 2 bases at J, leaving 6 bases unmatched. The CDR3 DNA follows: TGTGCCAGTAGTTGGGCTAGCGGGGGCCCCTACGAGCAGTACTTC. This translates into CASSWASGGPYEQYF. The full variable domain, its missing parts supplied by reference TRBV19 and TRBJ2-7, is DGGITQSPKYLFRKEGQNVTLSCEQNLNHDAMYWYRQDPGQGLRLIYYSQIVNDFQKGDIAEGYSVSREKKESFPLTVTSAQKNPTAFYLCASSWASGGPYEQYFGPGTRLTVT.

The chain links TRBV28 to TRBJ1-2; no reliable D call. From germline, CDR1 is MDHEN and CDR2 SYDVKM. Trimming shortened V by 3 bases and J by 1 base, and 6 bases separated the two germline ends. This CDR3 is built from 13 residues. The CDR3 sequence is CASSLVGNYGYTF. As DNA, the CDR3 is TGTGCCAGCAGTTTGGTGGGTAACTATGGCTACACCTTC.

The chain employs TRBV18 and TRBJ1-5, with D perhaps matching TRBD1 (6 bases). The ends were cut back, 5 bases at V and 2 bases at J, with 13 bases in the middle. The CDR3 consists of 15 residues. From germline, CDR1 is KGHSH and CDR2 LQKENI. CDR3 DNA: TGTGCCAGCTCAACAGGGAACGGGGGCAATCAGCCCCAGCATTTT. Protein product: CASSTGNGGNQPQHF.

This clone has only one observation. The V call is TRBV11-2, the J call TRBJ2-7; a possible D gene is TRBD1 (7 bases). Trimming stripped 3 bases from V and 2 bases from J, with 17 bases between. Germline CDR1 SGHAT, CDR2 FQNNGV. The CDR3 consists of 16 residues. DNA of the CDR3: TGTGCCAGCAGCTTTCGGGTGCCAGGGGGGCCCTACGAGCAGTACTTC. This translates into CASSFRVPGGPYEQYF.

The V call is TRBV27, the J call TRBJ2-2, with D uncertain. Germline V gene sequence: CDR1 MNHEY, CDR2 SMNVEV (reference sequence). V lost 0 bases, J lost 7 bases, and 15 bases lay in between. The CDR3 runs 16 residues. CDR3 nucleotides: TGTGCCAGCAGTTTATCGTTGGAGACTTCGGGCGGGGAGCTGTTTTTT. This sequence encodes CASSLSLETSGGELFF.

This clone is a singleton in its sample. The CDR3 DNA reads as TGCAGCGCTCCCGGAGTTAATGAGCAGTTCTTC. Residues: CSAPGVNEQFF. The chain employs TRBV20-1 and TRBJ2-1; D is ambiguous. This CDR3 contains 11 residues. CDR1 and CDR2 from the germline V gene are DFQATT and SNEGSKA (reference sequence).

This clone is a singleton in its sample. The gene calls are TRBV4-1 and TRBJ1-4, with 10 bases aligning to TRBD1. The V and J ends lost 3 bases and 0 bases, in that order; junction bases with no gene match: 16. Germline assignment: CDR1 MGHRA and CDR2 YSYEKL. The CDR3 sequence is 21 residues long. The CDR3 nucleotides read TGCGCCAGCAGCCACCCCAATCATGGAACGGGACAGGGGACAACTAATGAAAAACTGTTTTTT. Translating gives CASSHPNHGTGQGTTNEKLFF.

The V and J genes are TRBV6-5 and TRBJ1-4; 10 nucleotides align to TRBD1. This CDR3 contains 15 residues. Germline V lookup: CDR1 MNHEY, CDR2 SVGAGI. The V segment lost 5 bases and the J segment 4 bases; nucleotides outside the gene matches: 4. This CDR3 is CASSPRDRGNEKLFF. CDR3 DNA: TGTGCCAGCAGTCCCCGGGACAGGGGTAATGAAAAACTGTTTTTT.

This chain connects TRBV2 to TRBJ1-1; no clear D gene. Germline V lookup: CDR1 SNHLY, CDR2 FYNNEI. The V end lost 2 bases, the J end lost 4 bases, and 5 bases lay between the germline ends. CDR3 length: 12 amino acids. The CDR3 loop reads CASSELGTEAFF. In DNA form, the CDR3 reads TGTGCCAGCAGTGAATTAGGCACTGAAGCTTTCTTT. The variable domain in full, completed from reference TRBV2 and TRBJ1-1, reads EPEVTQTPSHQVTQMGQEVILRCVPISNHLYFYWYRQILGQKVEFLVSFYNNEISEKSEIFDDQFSVERPDGSNFTLKIRSTKLEDSAMYFCASSELGTEAFFGQGTRLTVV.

This clone came up a few times. The genes are TRBV5-1 and TRBJ1-6; 11 bases align to TRBD1. Germline V CDR1 and CDR2: SGHRS, YFSETQ. With V trimmed by 5 bases and J by 7 bases, 5 bases remained unmatched. The CDR3 contains 15 residues. The CDR3 nucleotides are TGCGCCAGCAGGATGGGACAGGGGGGAAATTCACCCCTCCACTTT. This translates into CASRMGQGGNSPLHF.